The clone carrying this T cell receptor beta chain was seen only a few times. The sample comes from a study of blood T cell repertoires in COVID-19. Turning to the study itself: Two negative PCRs, clearance, or symptom resolution were required of recovered Cohort 3 donors. Specimens from acute and convalescent COVID-19 originated in the United States, Italy and Spain.

Clinical histories supplied by participants themselves formed the basis of cohort assignment. CDR1 and CDR2 (germline): LGHDT, YNNKEL (reference sequence). V shed 3 bases, J shed 1 base, and the junction held 11 bases outside the gene matches. This CDR3 region has 18 residues. Clones were read by immunoSEQ multiplex PCR, and TCRdb kept only the in-frame ones, dropping some. The table includes roughly 150,000 clones, approximately 79% detected once. Sequenced input: PBMCs or T cells enriched from blood (not recorded which). This chain connects TRBV3-1 (or the pseudogene TRBV3-2) to TRBJ1-1, with TRBD1 identical over 10 bases. The TCR was taken from a woman aged 70-85 years in a cohort exposed to, infected with or recovered from COVID-19 (not recorded which). In DNA, the CDR3 is TGTGCCAGCAGCCATCTGACAGGGGGCCCCAAGAAGAACACTGAAGCTTTCTTT. This codes for CASSHLTGGPKKNTEAFF.